This passage covers 16 T cell receptor beta chains from one sample sequenced in a study of early T cells in non-severe SARS-CoV-2 infection. TCRdb fed the 5' RACE reads into MiXCR, producing one record per CDR3 protein. Of 75,000 to 90,000 distinct CDR3 sequences in the sample, around 6% were seen once. The sample consisted of whole blood. The receptors originated from an adult who was a healthcare worker with PCR-confirmed SARS-CoV-2 infection or an uninfected control (not recorded which).

Many counts were recorded for this clonotype. The gene calls are TRBV11-2 and TRBJ2-7, with a weak D call TRBD2 (5 bases). Germline-derived CDR1 and CDR2 are SGHAT and FQNNGV. This CDR3 is built from 12 residues. Trimming took 5 bases from V and 7 from J, leaving 12 bases between them. The CDR3: CASSPLASEQYF. The CDR3 nucleotides read TGTGCCAGCAGCCCGCTAGCCTCGGAGCAGTACTTC.

The rearrangement uses TRBV19 and TRBJ2-1; TRBD1 aligns across 8 bases. CDR3 length: 13 amino acids. V dropped 10 bases and J dropped 5; count of bases not matched to a gene: 7. From germline, CDR1 is LNHDA and CDR2 SQIVND (reference sequence). For the CDR3, the DNA is TGTGCCACTAGACAGGGGATGAACAATGAGCAGTTCTTC. It is translated as CATRQGMNNEQFF.

In its sample, this clonotype was seen many times. CDR3: CAISLTGSSYEQYF. In DNA form, the CDR3 reads TGTGCCATCAGTTTGACGGGGAGCTCCTACGAGCAGTACTTC. The V and J genes are TRBV10-3 and TRBJ2-7; possibly TRBD2 for D (5 bases). CDR3 length equals 14 residues. Trimming cost V 5 bases and J 0 bases, with 11 bases left between them. Germline loops: CDR1 ENHRY, CDR2 SYGVKD.

The CDR3 DNA reads as TGTGCCAGCAGCCCGTACGCCGGTACTAGGTCCTACGAGCAGTACTTC. This sequence encodes CASSPYAGTRSYEQYF. The rearrangement joins TRBV5-6 to TRBJ2-7, with TRBD2 as a possible D gene (5 bases). CDR3 length: 16 amino acids. Trimming took off 4 bases at V and 1 base at J, with 18 bases between the two ends. Germline CDR1 SGHDT, CDR2 YYEEEE.

The CDR3 loop is CASSLEYGEGPSGTQYF. The CDR3 DNA sequence: TGTGCCAGCAGTCTCGAATACGGGGAGGGTCCATCAGGGACCCAGTACTTC. The chain recombines TRBV28 with TRBJ2-5; 7 bases map to TRBD2. With V trimmed by 5 bases and J by 7 bases, 19 bases remained unmatched. The CDR3 is 17 residues long. The germline gives CDR1 MDHEN, CDR2 SYDVKM.

This clonotype was seen more than once but under ten times. The chain recombines TRBV19 with TRBJ2-3; 10 positions match TRBD1. The CDR3 sequence is 13 residues long. Germline CDR1 reads LNHDA; CDR2 reads SQIVND (reference sequence). With V trimmed by 5 bases and J by 9 bases, 5 bases remained unmatched. In nucleotides, the CDR3 is TGTGCCAGTAGTCCGGGACAGGGGTTGACGCAGTATTTT. Protein: CASSPGQGLTQYF.

The V call is TRBV6-5, the J call TRBJ2-1; 10 bases map to TRBD1. J was trimmed by 5 bases and V by 2 bases; bases with no gene match: 3. Germline CDR1 MNHEY, CDR2 SVGAGI. CDR3 length: 15 residues. CDR3 DNA sequence: TGTGCCAGCAGTTACGCGGGACAGGGGAACAATGAGCAGTTCTTC. This translates into CASSYAGQGNNEQFF.

This chain connects TRBV6-1 to TRBJ2-2; 10 nucleotides agree with TRBD1. With V trimmed by 5 bases and J by 4 bases, 7 bases remained unmatched. CDR1 MNHNS and CDR2 SASEGT come from the germline V gene. CDR3 size: 16 residues. The CDR3 sequence: CASSQRQGAGTGELFF. The CDR3 DNA reads TGTGCCAGCAGTCAGAGACAGGGGGCAGGCACCGGGGAGCTGTTTTTT.

Ten or more counts support this clonotype. The chain employs TRBV20-1 and TRBJ1-1; 10 bases are shared with TRBD1. V trimming: 1 base; J trimming: 6 bases; junction bases outside the gene matches: 5. This CDR3 has 14 amino acids. CDR1 and CDR2 from the germline V gene are DFQATT and SNEGSKA (reference sequence). CDR3 in DNA: TGCAGTGCTAGAGCCGGGACAGGGGAGGCTGAAGCTTTCTTT. As protein: CSARAGTGEAEAFF.

V is TRBV7-2 and J is TRBJ2-2; D is undetermined. The CDR3 covers 14 residues. Germline-derived CDR1 and CDR2 are SGHTA and FQGNSA. V lost 5 bases and J lost 7, with 14 bases in between. CDR3: CASSAPSLFGELFF. CDR3 DNA sequence: TGTGCCAGCAGCGCGCCATCATTATTCGGGGAGCTGTTTTTT. Full variable domain (rest looked up from reference TRBV7-2 and TRBJ2-2): GAGVSQSPSNKVTEKGKDVELRCDPISGHTALYWYRQSLGQGLEFLIYFQGNSAPDKSGLPSDRFSAERTGGSVSTLTIQRTQQEDSAVYLCASSAPSLFGELFFGEGSRLTVL.

This clonotype was seen repeatedly, ten times or more. The chain recombines TRBV5-1 with TRBJ1-1, with D hard to call. The CDR3 has 15 residues. V dropped 0 bases and J dropped 0 bases, with 9 bases sitting between them. The V gene's germline CDR1 is SGHRS and CDR2 YFSETQ. The CDR3 loop is CASSLGAYLNTEAFF. As DNA, the CDR3 is TGCGCCAGCAGCTTGGGTGCATACTTGAACACTGAAGCTTTCTTT.

V usage is TRBV28 and J usage is TRBJ1-1; D is unresolved. The V gene's germline CDR1 is MDHEN and CDR2 SYDVKM. V lost 3 bases, J lost 5 bases, and 16 bases lay in between. This CDR3 is 15 amino acids long. CDR3: CASSFAEGGRTEAFF. The CDR3 bases are TGTGCCAGCAGTTTTGCGGAAGGAGGGAGGACTGAAGCTTTCTTT.

This clonotype was observed a handful of times. The chain couples TRBV29-1 to TRBJ1-5; D unclear. V lost 3 bases to trimming and J lost 2 bases, with 8 bases between them. This CDR3 spans 13 amino acids. The germline V gene has CDR1 SQVTM and CDR2 ANQGSEA. DNA of the CDR3: TGCAGCGTTGATCCGGGCGGCAATCAGCCCCAGCATTTT. Its translation is CSVDPGGNQPQHF.

There are many counts of this clonotype. This chain links TRBV20-1 with TRBJ1-5; no clear D. V was cut by 6 bases and J by 7 bases, with 10 bases left in between. CDR3 length: 11 amino acids. The germline V gene has CDR1 DFQATT and CDR2 SNEGSKA (reference sequence). The CDR3: CSARVGQPQHF. CDR3 nucleotides: TGCAGTGCAAGGGTTGGCCAGCCCCAGCATTTT.

This clonotype appeared a few times. This chain joins TRBV5-5 and TRBJ1-6; 7 positions match TRBD1. This CDR3 is 16 amino acids long. The germline CDR1 and CDR2 sequences are SGHKS and YYEKEE (reference sequence). V trimming: 6 bases; J trimming: 6 bases; junction bases outside the gene matches: 12. CDR3 DNA sequence: TGTGCCAGCAACAACAACAGGGGCGTCCCTAATTCACCCCTCCACTTT. This gives the protein CASNNNRGVPNSPLHF.

This clonotype has ten or more counts. This rearrangement joins TRBV24-1 to TRBJ2-3; 9 bases align to TRBD2. V shed 4 bases and J 5 bases; nucleotides not matched to a gene: 9. This CDR3 comprises 16 residues. Germline V CDR1 and CDR2: KGHDR, SFDVKD. This chain's CDR3 is CATSEIAGVGGDTQYF. In DNA form, the CDR3 reads TGTGCCACCAGTGAAATAGCGGGAGTCGGTGGAGATACGCAGTATTTT.